Listed below are T cell receptor beta chains from one sample, sequenced in a study of regulatory T cells in long-lasting Graves disease. Each CDR3 protein gets one entry after TCRdb re-called the multiplex PCR reads with MiXCR. The sample consists of 400,000 to 500,000 distinct CDR3 sequences, roughly 23% of them appearing once. Sequencing used peripheral blood mononuclear cells (PBMCs), obtained when the disease was refractory, from a patient treated with antithyroid drugs. The source is a female donor with Graves disease. CDR3s include the opening cysteine and the closing phenylalanine or tryptophan. The order of the fields is J gene, V gene, clone size, D gene, CDR3 protein, CDR3 DNA. The D gene is left open where the match is weak. A clone size is listed for some rows: how often the clone was seen (once, few, many), or a class if it is expanded.

TRBJ2-5 TRBV28 many TRBD2 CASSSYMAGEETQYF TGTGCCAGCAGTTCGTATATGGCGGGAGAAGAGACCCAGTACTTC
TRBJ2-7 TRBV28 many TRBD2 CASSLWLAGEFGEQYF TGTGCCAGCAGTTTATGGCTAGCGGGAGAGTTTGGCGAGCAGTACTTC
TRBJ2-7 TRBV10-3 many . CALGGDKTPIDEQYF TGTGCCTTGGGAGGGGACAAAACCCCAATTGACGAGCAGTACTTC
TRBJ2-2 TRBV12-3/TRBV12-4 many . CASQQGLNTGELFF TGTGCCAGCCAACAAGGGTTAAACACCGGGGAGCTGTTTTTT
TRBJ2-4 TRBV4-2 . . CASSHIEENIQYF TGTGCCAGCAGCCACATTGAAGAGAACATTCAGTACTTC
TRBJ2-7 TRBV18 . . CASSPRGRVYEQYF TGTGCCAGCTCACCTAGAGGAAGGGTCTACGAGCAGTACTTC
TRBJ1-1 TRBV2 many . CASSSRGSWDTEAFF TGTGCCAGCAGTAGCCGTGGGTCCTGGGACACTGAAGCTTTCTTT
TRBJ1-2 TRBV20-1 . TRBD1 CSARIQGASGGYTF TGCAGTGCTAGAATCCAGGGGGCGTCGGGTGGCTACACCTTC
TRBJ1-3 TRBV9 few . CASSEATGHTIYF TGTGCCAGCAGCGAGGCAACCGGACACACCATATATTTT
TRBJ1-2 TRBV12-5 many . CASGLSGYTF TGTGCTAGTGGTTTATCTGGCTACACCTTC
TRBJ2-2 TRBV28 many . CASRTGNNVGELFF TGTGCCAGCAGAACCGGGAACAATGTAGGGGAGCTGTTTTTT
TRBJ1-5 TRBV28 many . CASSHLGVEDQPQHF TGTGCCAGCAGCCACCTGGGGGTAGAGGATCAGCCCCAGCATTTT
TRBJ2-2 TRBV6-1 few . CASRDRSGELFF TGTGCCAGCAGAGATAGGTCCGGGGAGCTGTTTTTT
TRBJ2-2 TRBV11-2 . . CTSSLEGGLTGELFF TGTACCAGCAGCTTAGAAGGGGGGTTGACCGGGGAGCTGTTTTTT
TRBJ2-1 TRBV4-2 few TRBD2 CASSQDLAGGPVYEQFF TGTGCCAGCAGCCAAGATCTCGCGGGAGGCCCCGTCTATGAGCAGTTCTTC
TRBJ2-7 TRBV24-1 many TRBD2 CATRTSGKTYEQYF TGTGCCACCAGGACTAGCGGGAAGACCTACGAGCAGTACTTC
TRBJ2-2 TRBV30 . TRBD1 CAWNYPYRGTGELFF TGTGCCTGGAATTACCCCTACAGGGGCACCGGGGAGCTGTTTTTT
TRBJ2-3 TRBV4-1 . . CASSQVRFTDTQYF TGCGCCAGCAGCCAAGTAAGGTTTACAGATACGCAGTATTTT
TRBJ1-5 TRBV15 . . CATSRDLEQQPQHF TGTGCCACCAGCAGAGACCTGGAACAGCAGCCCCAGCATTTT
TRBJ1-5 TRBV19 . . CASTDAGYSNQPQHF TGTGCCAGTACCGACGCGGGATATAGCAATCAGCCCCAGCATTTT
TRBJ1-2 TRBV12-3/TRBV12-4 many . CASSFLWDAYGYTF TGTGCCAGCAGTTTTTTATGGGACGCCTATGGCTACACCTTC
TRBJ1-2 TRBV30 . TRBD1 CAWRQGNSYYTF TGTGCCTGGCGACAGGGTAACTCTTATTACACCTTC
TRBJ2-7 TRBV28 . TRBD1 CASSSPGTGEFNEQYF TGTGCCAGCAGTTCACCCGGGACAGGGGAATTCAACGAGCAGTACTTC
TRBJ2-3 TRBV28 . . CASSPIAAIGGTQYF TGTGCCAGCAGTCCTATAGCGGCCATCGGAGGTACGCAGTATTTT
TRBJ1-2 TRBV5-6 few . CASSLGGSAGHPNYGYTF TGTGCCAGCAGCTTGGGTGGTAGTGCGGGACACCCTAACTATGGCTACACCTTC
TRBJ1-5 TRBV30 few . CAWDAGNQPQHF TGTGCCTGGGATGCAGGGAATCAGCCCCAGCATTTT
TRBJ2-5 TRBV11-2 few . CASSPRGAGETQYF TGTGCCAGCAGCCCCCGGGGTGCGGGGGAGACCCAGTACTTC
TRBJ2-1 TRBV28 . . CASSPGREFEQFF TGTGCCAGCAGTCCTGGACGGGAGTTTGAGCAGTTCTTC
TRBJ2-3 TRBV27 . . CASTPSDTQYF TGTGCCAGCACCCCCTCCGATACGCAGTATTTT
TRBJ2-7 TRBV29-1 . . CSVTAYGLGQYF TGCAGCGTGACAGCATATGGGCTTGGGCAGTACTTC
TRBJ1-5 TRBV12-3/TRBV12-4 few TRBD1 CASSGQGANQPRHF TGTGCCAGCAGTGGACAGGGGGCGAATCAGCCCCGGCATTTT
TRBJ2-2 TRBV28 many . CASSPGLAGELFF TGTGCCAGCAGTCCGGGGCTGGCCGGGGAGCTGTTTTTT
TRBJ2-7 TRBV5-4 . TRBD2 CASSLAGGVSEQYF TGTGCCAGCAGCTTGGCGGGAGGCGTTAGCGAGCAGTACTTC
TRBJ2-7 TRBV7-9 many . CASSSLILYEQYF TGTGCCAGCAGCTCCCTCATCCTCTACGAGCAGTACTTC
TRBJ2-3 TRBV28 few . CASSSERGSGSTDTQYF TGTGCCAGCAGTTCAGAGAGAGGGAGCGGGAGCACAGATACGCAGTATTTT
TRBJ2-3 TRBV2 few . CASSEFEGGTDTQYF TGTGCCAGCAGTGAGTTCGAGGGCGGCACAGATACGCAGTATTTT
TRBJ1-3 TRBV3-1 few . CASSQEFVSGSGNTIYF TGTGCCAGCAGCCAAGAATTTGTATCGGGCTCTGGAAACACCATATATTTT
TRBJ1-2 TRBV11-2 many . CASSFGLHKGYGYTF TGTGCCAGCAGCTTCGGTCTACACAAGGGCTATGGCTACACCTTC
TRBJ1-6 TRBV6-2/TRBV6-3 few . CASIYGPNSPLHF TGTGCCAGCATTTACGGTCCTAATTCACCCCTCCACTTT
TRBJ1-5 TRBV19 once TRBD1 CASSIKAGGRVNQPQHF TGTGCCAGTAGTATCAAGGCAGGGGGCCGTGTCAATCAGCCCCAGCATTTT
TRBJ2-1 TRBV28 few . CASSLLGLSYNEQFF TGTGCCAGCAGTTTATTAGGACTATCCTACAATGAGCAGTTCTTC
TRBJ2-5 TRBV24-1 few TRBD2 CATSDPTWTGVAGGPETQYF TGTGCCACCAGTGATCCAACGTGGACTGGGGTAGCGGGAGGGCCGGAGACCCAGTACTTC
TRBJ1-3 TRBV20-1 . . CSATLLQGNTIYF TGCAGTGCGACACTACTCCAAGGGAACACCATATATTTT
TRBJ2-5 TRBV5-4 few . CASGFVGEGETQYF TGTGCCAGCGGCTTCGTTGGAGAGGGAGAGACCCAGTACTTC
TRBJ2-7 TRBV28 few . CASSLGSHEQYF TGTGCCAGCAGTTTAGGTTCCCACGAGCAGTACTTC
TRBJ2-7 TRBV27 many TRBD1 CASSLSGTGSYEQYF TGTGCCAGCAGTTTATCGGGGACAGGGTCCTACGAGCAGTACTTC
TRBJ1-1 TRBV11-3 few TRBD1 CASSLGQGGVNTEAFF TGTGCCAGCAGCCTCGGACAGGGAGGGGTGAACACTGAAGCTTTCTTT
TRBJ1-1 TRBV19 many . CASSEQGPQGTEAFF TGTGCCAGTAGTGAACAGGGTCCGCAAGGCACTGAAGCTTTCTTT
TRBJ2-2 TRBV25-1 few . CASSDSRRSNTGELFF TGTGCCAGCAGTGACTCCAGGCGATCGAACACCGGGGAGCTGTTTTTT
TRBJ2-1 TRBV28 few TRBD2 CASGSGIRNEQFF TGTGCCAGCGGCAGCGGGATCAGGAATGAGCAGTTCTTC
TRBJ2-2 TRBV19 many . CASMRQGSTGELFF TGTGCCAGTATGCGGCAGGGATCGACCGGGGAGCTGTTTTTT
TRBJ2-5 TRBV15 many . CATSRESGGETQYF TGTGCCACCAGCAGAGAGTCAGGTGGAGAGACCCAGTACTTC
TRBJ2-7 TRBV5-1 . . CASSFRWDTSSYEQYF TGCGCCAGCAGCTTTCGTTGGGACACGAGCTCCTACGAGCAGTACTTC
TRBJ1-5 TRBV28 few . CASSFPSTGYSNQPQHF TGTGCCAGCAGTTTCCCCTCGACAGGCTATAGCAATCAGCCCCAGCATTTT
TRBJ1-3 TRBV7-9 few . CASTPETPPGNTIYF TGTGCCAGCACCCCCGAAACGCCCCCTGGAAACACCATATATTTT